The present T cell receptor beta chain was sequenced within a study of shared clonotypes between healthy human individuals. Terminally differentiated effector memory CD45RA+ cells were excluded from the naive CD8 cells, which were CD45RO-negative and positively selected for CCR7. This table comes from immunoSEQ multiplex PCR, and its TCRdb copy is limited to in-frame clones, with some not included. The sample shows roughly 2,000,000 clones, about 95% of them seen only once. The CDR3 runs 14 residues. Per germline, CDR1 SGHAT and CDR2 FQDESV (reference sequence). V gave up 1 base and J gave up 1 base, with 4 bases separating them.

The V gene is TRBV11-1, the J gene TRBJ1-4; D is uncertain. This clonotype originated in a man aged 18 to 29 in good health. The source material was naive CD8+ T cells sorted from blood. CDR3 sequence reads: CASSLGRTNEKLFF. CDR3 in DNA: TGTGCCAGCAGCTTAGGCAGAACTAATGAAAAACTGTTTTTT.